This TCR beta chain appears in the sequencing data of a study of long-term antiretroviral therapy in people with HIV. Sequencing relied on immunoSEQ assay v3.0, run at survey level. Sequencing of each sample targeted 40,000-50,000 T-cell genomes. The data were produced by immunoSEQ multiplex PCR, yet TCRdb's version contains in-frame clones alone and is incomplete. In the table there are 25,000 to 30,000 clones, about 85% of which are singletons. V was trimmed by 5 bases and J by 2 bases, leaving 10 bases between them. The CDR3 loop spans 14 amino acids. Germline V CDR1 and CDR2: MNHEY, SMNVEV (reference sequence). There are a few counts of this clone.

The rearrangement links TRBV27 to TRBJ1-5, with D uncertain. The sample consisted of unsorted PBMCs, taken 3 years after starting antiretroviral therapy. The sequence came from a man aged 40-55 years with HIV. In DNA, the CDR3 is TGTGCCAGCAGTCCGCACATACGCAATCAGCCCCAGCATTTT. Protein: CASSPHIRNQPQHF.